These 16 T cell receptor beta chains originate from one sample sequenced in a study of T cells in Graves' hyperthyroidism and ophthalmopathy. Researchers took RNA transcripts and amplified the TCR beta CDR3 regions from them. The TCR CDR3 first-round RT-PCR relied on the HTBI primer set. TCRdb recomputed calls from the multiplex PCR reads with MiXCR, one row per CDR3 protein. Here the sample spans 300,000 to 500,000 distinct CDR3 sequences, roughly 13% being singletons. Sequencing was performed on blood. These receptor sequences come from a man in his forties or fifties with Graves' ophthalmopathy.

This clonotype was observed at least ten times. This rearrangement joins TRBV10-3 to TRBJ2-5; D possibly corresponds to TRBD1 (5 bases). This CDR3 contains 13 residues. The germline V gene encodes CDR1 ENHRY and CDR2 SYGVKD. Trimming left V 5 bases short and J 2 bases short, with 9 bases between. The CDR3 spells CAISQAGQETQYF. CDR3 nucleotides: TGTGCCATCAGTCAAGCAGGGCAAGAGACCCAGTACTTC.

This clonotype was observed at least ten times. V usage is TRBV12-3 or TRBV12-4 and J usage is TRBJ1-5; D unresolved. The CDR3 runs 14 residues. Between the trimmed V and J ends, which lost 2 bases and 5 bases, there was a span of 10 bases. The CDR3 spells CASSLKGPDQPQHF. CDR3 DNA sequence: TGTGCCAGCAGTTTAAAGGGTCCGGATCAGCCCCAGCATTTT.

There are a few counts of this clonotype. This chain connects TRBV15 to TRBJ2-1, with 7 bases that match TRBD2. The CDR3 consists of 17 residues. Losses at the gene ends were 1 base for V and 6 bases for J; bases not matched to a gene: 12. Germline CDR1 LNHNV, CDR2 YYDKDF (reference sequence). The DNA of the CDR3 is TGTGCCACCAGCAGAGGAAAAGAAATGACTAGCATCAATGAGCAGTTCTTC. It encodes CATSRGKEMTSINEQFF.

The genes are TRBV14 and TRBJ2-5; D perhaps matches TRBD1 (6 bases). The V and J ends lost 4 bases and 4 bases respectively, with 13 bases between them. Per the germline V gene, CDR1 is SGHDN and CDR2 is FVKESK. The CDR3 consists of 14 residues. CDR3: CASSRRWGPETQYF. The CDR3 DNA sequence: TGTGCCAGCAGCCGACGTTGGGGGCCAGAGACCCAGTACTTC.

The table lists this clonotype with many counts. This chain joins TRBV15 and TRBJ2-5, with a weak D call TRBD2 (6 bases). Germline V gives CDR1 LNHNV, CDR2 YYDKDF (reference sequence). V was clipped by 4 bases and J by 5 bases, with 14 bases between them. The CDR3 is 14 amino acids. CDR3 sequence: CATSTRGGMETQYF. For the CDR3, the DNA is TGTGCCACCAGCACGCGAGGCGGGATGGAGACCCAGTACTTC.

This clonotype was seen ten or more times. CDR3 nucleotides: TGTGCCAGCAGCCAAGAGGGGCGGGCTGCCGAAGCTTTCTTT. This codes for CASSQEGRAAEAFF. The V and J genes are TRBV3-1 and TRBJ1-1; D possibly corresponds to TRBD1 (5 bases). The ends were cut back, 0 bases at V and 8 bases at J, with 13 bases in the middle. CDR1 and CDR2 (germline): LGHDT, YNNKEL (reference sequence). This CDR3 has 14 residues.

Comments on this clonotype: A read error may be the cause here, since a much bigger clone is one base away. The chain links TRBV20-1 to TRBJ1-6; D is perhaps TRBD1 (6 bases). The CDR3 loop spans 16 amino acids. CDR1 is DFQATT, CDR2 SNEGSKA, per germline (reference sequence). The CDR3: CSAGDRTVSYNSPLHF. The CDR3 nucleotides are TGCAGTGCTGGAGATAGGACAGTCTCCTATAATTCACCCCTCCACTTT.

This clonotype was counted ten times or more. As DNA, the CDR3 is TGCGCCAGCAGCATGGACCCAACTAATGAAAAACTGTTTTTT. The encoded protein is CASSMDPTNEKLFF. The V call is TRBV5-1, the J call TRBJ1-4; no firm D call. Germline V gene data show CDR1 as SGHRS and CDR2 as YFSETQ. The CDR3 runs 14 residues. V gave up 4 bases and J gave up 0 bases, with 7 bases separating them.

Only a few counts were recorded for this clonotype. V and J are TRBV28 and TRBJ2-7; the match to TRBD2 covers 10 bases. Germline loops: CDR1 MDHEN, CDR2 SYDVKM. There are 16 residues in the CDR3. Unmatched junction bases numbered 9, after V lost 6 bases and J lost 1 base. The DNA of the CDR3 is TGTGCCAGCAGACCACCGGGACTAGCGCCGTCCTACGAGCAGTACTTC. It codes for CASRPPGLAPSYEQYF.

This clonotype was counted ten times or more. The chain couples TRBV9 to TRBJ2-7, with 7 bases matching TRBD2. The CDR3 covers 14 residues. Germline CDR1 and CDR2: SGDLS and YYNGEE. The V and J ends lost 3 bases and 4 bases, in that order; junction bases with no gene match: 7. The CDR3 DNA follows: TGTGCCAGCAGCGCCCAAGCGGGGCCGTACGAGCAGTACTTC. This codes for CASSAQAGPYEQYF.

Ten or more counts support this clonotype. The V and J genes are TRBV20-1 and TRBJ1-2; D not certain. CDR1 DFQATT and CDR2 SNEGSKA come from the germline V gene (reference sequence). This CDR3 is built from 13 residues. Trimming cost V 7 bases and J 2 bases, with 14 bases left between them. DNA of the CDR3: TGCAGTGGGTCCATGGGTATGAACTATGGCTACACCTTC. This encodes CSGSMGMNYGYTF.

This clonotype was seen at least ten times. The chain couples TRBV5-1 to TRBJ1-6; no definite D call. The CDR3 runs 13 residues. CDR1 SGHRS and CDR2 YFSETQ come from the germline V gene. Between the trimmed V and J ends, which lost 0 bases and 10 bases, there was a span of 8 bases. CDR3 sequence reads: CASSLEEVSPLHF. Written as DNA, the CDR3 is TGCGCCAGCAGCTTGGAGGAGGTCTCACCCCTCCACTTT. Full variable domain (rest looked up from reference TRBV5-1 and TRBJ1-6): KAGVTQTPRYLIKTRGQQVTLSCSPISGHRSVSWYQQTPGQGLQFLFEYFSETQRNKGNFPGRFSGRQFSNSRSEMNVSTLELGDSALYLCASSLEEVSPLHFGNGTRLTVT.

This chain joins TRBV3-1 and TRBJ2-2; maybe TRBD2 (6 bases). The germline V and J ends were trimmed by 2 bases and 10 bases, with 14 bases remaining between them. Germline CDR1 reads LGHDT; CDR2 reads YNNKEL (reference sequence). This CDR3 spans 14 amino acids. CDR3 loop: CASSQPGVGEELFF. The CDR3 DNA reads as TGTGCCAGCAGCCAACCGGGGGTGGGGGAGGAGCTGTTTTTT.

This clonotype was seen a few times. This rearrangement joins TRBV24-1 to TRBJ2-5; perhaps TRBD1 as D (6 bases). CDR1 and CDR2 from the germline V gene are KGHDR and SFDVKD. This CDR3 has 13 residues. With 5 bases removed from V and 4 bases from J, the gap between germline ends came to 10 bases. In DNA, the CDR3 is TGTGCCACCAGTGTCAGGGGCGTAGAGACCCAGTACTTC. Its protein product is CATSVRGVETQYF.

The chain combines TRBV11-2 with TRBJ2-2; the D gene could be TRBD1 or TRBD2 (6 bases each). In germline, CDR1 is SGHAT, CDR2 FQNNGV. The CDR3 has 14 amino acids. Between the trimmed V and J ends, which lost 6 bases and 6 bases, there was a span of 14 bases. CDR3 DNA sequence: TGTGCCAGCAGTATCGGAGGGGGGCCCGGGGAGCTGTTTTTT. Its translation is CASSIGGGPGELFF.

This clonotype was recorded many times. The chain couples TRBV7-9 to TRBJ2-7, with 9 bases fitting TRBD2. Germline CDR1 and CDR2: SEHNR and FQNEAQ (reference sequence). The CDR3 sequence is 17 residues long. Trimming at V came to 0 bases and at J to 5 bases, leaving 11 bases not matched to a gene. This CDR3 is CASSLASGSFPGDEQYF. The CDR3 DNA sequence: TGTGCCAGCAGCTTAGCTAGCGGGAGTTTCCCGGGTGACGAGCAGTACTTC.